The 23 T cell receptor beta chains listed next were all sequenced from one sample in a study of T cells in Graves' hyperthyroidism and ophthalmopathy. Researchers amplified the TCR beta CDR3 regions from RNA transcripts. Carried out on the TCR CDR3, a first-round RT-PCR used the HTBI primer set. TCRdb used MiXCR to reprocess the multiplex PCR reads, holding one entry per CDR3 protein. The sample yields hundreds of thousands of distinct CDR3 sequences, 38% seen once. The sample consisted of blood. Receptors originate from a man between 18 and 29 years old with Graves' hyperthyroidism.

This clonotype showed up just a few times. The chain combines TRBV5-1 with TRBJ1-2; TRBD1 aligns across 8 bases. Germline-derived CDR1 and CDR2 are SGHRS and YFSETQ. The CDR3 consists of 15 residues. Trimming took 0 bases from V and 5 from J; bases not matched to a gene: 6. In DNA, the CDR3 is TGCGCCAGCAGCTTGGCACAGGGGGTTTCATATGGCTACACCTTC. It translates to CASSLAQGVSYGYTF.

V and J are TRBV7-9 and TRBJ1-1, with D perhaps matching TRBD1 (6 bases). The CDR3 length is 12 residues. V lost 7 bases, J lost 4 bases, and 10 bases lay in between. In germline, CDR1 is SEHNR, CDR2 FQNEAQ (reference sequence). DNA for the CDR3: TGTGCCAGCACAGGGGTATCCACTGAAGCTTTCTTT. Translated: CASTGVSTEAFF.

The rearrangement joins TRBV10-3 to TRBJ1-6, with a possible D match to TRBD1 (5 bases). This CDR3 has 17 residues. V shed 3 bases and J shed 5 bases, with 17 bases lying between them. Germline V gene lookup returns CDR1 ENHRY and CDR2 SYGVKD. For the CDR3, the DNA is TGTGCCATCAGTGACATTAACAAACAGGAGCATAATTCACCCCTCCACTTT. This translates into CAISDINKQEHNSPLHF.

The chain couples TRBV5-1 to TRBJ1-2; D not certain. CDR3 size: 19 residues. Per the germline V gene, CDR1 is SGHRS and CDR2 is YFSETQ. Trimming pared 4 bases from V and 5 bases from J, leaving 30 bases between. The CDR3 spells CASSGPLAGRTSGAYGYTF. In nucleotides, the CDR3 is TGCGCCAGCAGCGGACCGTTAGCCGGCCGGACGTCGGGAGCGTATGGCTACACCTTC.

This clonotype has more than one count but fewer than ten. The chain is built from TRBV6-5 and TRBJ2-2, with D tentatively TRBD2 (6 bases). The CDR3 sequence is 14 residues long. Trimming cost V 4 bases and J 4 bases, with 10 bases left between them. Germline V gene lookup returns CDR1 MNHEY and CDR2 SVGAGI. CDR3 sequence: CASSSGLTTGELFF. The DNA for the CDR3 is TGTGCCAGCAGTTCGGGACTGACCACCGGGGAGCTGTTTTTT.

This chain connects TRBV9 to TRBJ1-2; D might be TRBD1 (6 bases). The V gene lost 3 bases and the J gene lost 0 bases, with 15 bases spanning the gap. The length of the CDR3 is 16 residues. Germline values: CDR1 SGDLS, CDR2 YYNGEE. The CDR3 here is CASSGSLDRANYGYTF. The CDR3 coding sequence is TGTGCCAGCAGCGGGTCTTTGGACAGAGCTAACTATGGCTACACCTTC.

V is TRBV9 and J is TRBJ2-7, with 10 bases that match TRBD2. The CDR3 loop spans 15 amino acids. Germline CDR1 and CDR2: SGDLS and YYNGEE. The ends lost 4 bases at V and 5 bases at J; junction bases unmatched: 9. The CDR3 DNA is TGTGCCAGCAGCTCCGGGGTACTAGCGGGAAACGAGCAGTACTTC. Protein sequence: CASSSGVLAGNEQYF.

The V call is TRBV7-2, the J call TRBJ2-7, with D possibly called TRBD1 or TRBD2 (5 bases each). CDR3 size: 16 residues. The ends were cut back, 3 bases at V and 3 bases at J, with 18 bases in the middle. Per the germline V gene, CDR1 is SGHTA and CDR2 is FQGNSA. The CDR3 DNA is TGTGCCAGCAGCTTTCGAGACCGGGACGACTACTACGAGCAGTACTTC. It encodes CASSFRDRDDYYEQYF.

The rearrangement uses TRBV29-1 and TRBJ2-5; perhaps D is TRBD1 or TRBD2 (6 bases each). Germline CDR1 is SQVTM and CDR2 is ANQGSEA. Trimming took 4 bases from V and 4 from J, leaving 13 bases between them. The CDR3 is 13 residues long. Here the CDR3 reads CSVVGGGGETQYF. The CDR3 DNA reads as TGCAGCGTTGTGGGGGGCGGTGGAGAGACCCAGTACTTC.

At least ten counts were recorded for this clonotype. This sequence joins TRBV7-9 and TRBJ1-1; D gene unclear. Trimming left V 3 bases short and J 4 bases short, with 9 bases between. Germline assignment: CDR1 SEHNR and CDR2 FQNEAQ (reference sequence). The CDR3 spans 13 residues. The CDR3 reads CASSFDSGTEAFF. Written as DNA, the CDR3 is TGTGCCAGCAGCTTCGATTCAGGCACTGAAGCTTTCTTT.

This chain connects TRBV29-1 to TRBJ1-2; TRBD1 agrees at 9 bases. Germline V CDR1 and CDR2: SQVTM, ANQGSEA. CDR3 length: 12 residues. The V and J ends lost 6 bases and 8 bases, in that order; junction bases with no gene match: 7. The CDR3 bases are TGCAGCGTCAGACAGGGGGACAACGGCTACACCTTC. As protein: CSVRQGDNGYTF.

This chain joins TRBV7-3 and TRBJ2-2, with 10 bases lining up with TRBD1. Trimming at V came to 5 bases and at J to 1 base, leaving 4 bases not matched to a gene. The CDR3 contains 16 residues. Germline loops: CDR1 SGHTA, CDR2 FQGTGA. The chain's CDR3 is CASSPDRGLNTGELFF. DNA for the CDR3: TGTGCCAGCAGCCCCGACAGGGGGCTGAACACCGGGGAGCTGTTTTTT.

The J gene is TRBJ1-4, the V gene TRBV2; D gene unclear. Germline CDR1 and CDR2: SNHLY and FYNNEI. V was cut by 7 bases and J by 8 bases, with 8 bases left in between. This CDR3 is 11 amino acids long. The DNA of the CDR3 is TGTGCCAGCAACAAAGGGGAAAAACTGTTTTTT. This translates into CASNKGEKLFF.

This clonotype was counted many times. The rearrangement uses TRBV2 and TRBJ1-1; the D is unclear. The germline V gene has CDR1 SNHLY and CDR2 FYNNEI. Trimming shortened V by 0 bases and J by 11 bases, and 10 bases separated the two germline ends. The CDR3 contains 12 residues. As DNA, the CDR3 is TGTGCCAGCAGTGAAGCGGGCAGAGGCGCTTTCTTT. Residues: CASSEAGRGAFF.

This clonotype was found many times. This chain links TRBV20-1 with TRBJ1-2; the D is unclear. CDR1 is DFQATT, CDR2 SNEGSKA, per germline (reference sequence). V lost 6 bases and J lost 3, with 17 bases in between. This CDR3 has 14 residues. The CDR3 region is CSASDGVSDYGYTF. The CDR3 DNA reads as TGCAGTGCCTCCGACGGGGTTTCGGACTATGGCTACACCTTC.

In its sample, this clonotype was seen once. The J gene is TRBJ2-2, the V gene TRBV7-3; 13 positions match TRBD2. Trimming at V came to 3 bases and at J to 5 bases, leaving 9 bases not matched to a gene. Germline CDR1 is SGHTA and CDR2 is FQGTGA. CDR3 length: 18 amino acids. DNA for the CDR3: TGTGCCAGCAGCTTCTGGGCGGGGACTAGCGGGGTAACCGGGGAGCTGTTTTTT. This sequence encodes CASSFWAGTSGVTGELFF.

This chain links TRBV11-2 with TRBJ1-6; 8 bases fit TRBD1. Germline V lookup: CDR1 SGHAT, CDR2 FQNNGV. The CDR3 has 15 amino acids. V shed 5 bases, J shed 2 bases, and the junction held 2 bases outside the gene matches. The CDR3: CASSPTGAYNSPLHF. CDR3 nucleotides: TGTGCCAGCAGCCCGACAGGGGCCTATAATTCACCCCTCCACTTT. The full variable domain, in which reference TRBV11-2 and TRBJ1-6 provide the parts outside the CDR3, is EAGVAQSPRYKIIEKRQSVAFWCNPISGHATLYWYQQILGQGPKLLIQFQNNGVVDDSQLPKDRFSAERLKGVDSTLKIQPAKLEDSAVYLCASSPTGAYNSPLHFGNGTRLTVT.

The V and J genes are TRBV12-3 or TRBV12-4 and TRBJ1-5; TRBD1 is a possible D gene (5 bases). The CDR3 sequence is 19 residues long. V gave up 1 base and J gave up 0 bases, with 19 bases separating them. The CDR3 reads CASSLGSQTVGYSNQPQHF. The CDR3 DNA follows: TGTGCCAGCAGTTTAGGCTCTCAGACAGTGGGGTATAGCAATCAGCCCCAGCATTTT.

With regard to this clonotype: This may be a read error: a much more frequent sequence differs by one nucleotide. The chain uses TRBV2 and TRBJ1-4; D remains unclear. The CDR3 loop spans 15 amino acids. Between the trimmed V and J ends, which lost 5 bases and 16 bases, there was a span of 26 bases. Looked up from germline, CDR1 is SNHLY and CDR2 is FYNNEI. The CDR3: CASSNRQSSVGKWFF. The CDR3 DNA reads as TGTGCCAGCAGTAACCGACAAAGTTCCGTCGGCAAATGGTTTTTT.

CDR3 residues: CASSSHGTVNTEAFF. CDR3 DNA sequence: TGTGCCAGCAGCTCGCATGGGACGGTGAACACTGAAGCTTTCTTT. The rearrangement links TRBV7-1 to TRBJ1-1, with a tentative D call TRBD1 (5 bases). Being an ORF, TRBV7-1 has a function that is uncertain. V was pared by 3 bases and J by 0 bases, with 11 bases between. CDR3 length equals 15 residues.

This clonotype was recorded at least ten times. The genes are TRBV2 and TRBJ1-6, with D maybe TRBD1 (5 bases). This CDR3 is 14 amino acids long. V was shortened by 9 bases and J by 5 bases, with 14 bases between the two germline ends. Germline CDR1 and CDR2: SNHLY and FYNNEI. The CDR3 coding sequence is TGTGCCAGTTCGATACGGGACCATAATTCACCCCTCCACTTT. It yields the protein CASSIRDHNSPLHF.

CDR3 residues: CASSLGGQGKAYEQYF. Written as DNA, the CDR3 is TGTGCCAGCAGCTTAGGGGGACAGGGCAAGGCCTACGAGCAGTACTTC. The chain has TRBV7-9 and TRBJ2-7; 9 bases agree with TRBD1. Germline CDR1 is SEHNR and CDR2 is FQNEAQ (reference sequence). The CDR3 has 16 amino acids. The trim removed 1 base at V and 2 bases at J, leaving 6 bases unmatched.

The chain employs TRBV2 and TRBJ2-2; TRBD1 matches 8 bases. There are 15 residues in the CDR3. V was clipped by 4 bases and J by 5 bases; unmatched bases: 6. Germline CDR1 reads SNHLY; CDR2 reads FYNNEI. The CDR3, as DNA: TGTGCCAGCAGTGGACAGGGGCCTGTTACCGGGGAGCTGTTTTTT. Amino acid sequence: CASSGQGPVTGELFF.